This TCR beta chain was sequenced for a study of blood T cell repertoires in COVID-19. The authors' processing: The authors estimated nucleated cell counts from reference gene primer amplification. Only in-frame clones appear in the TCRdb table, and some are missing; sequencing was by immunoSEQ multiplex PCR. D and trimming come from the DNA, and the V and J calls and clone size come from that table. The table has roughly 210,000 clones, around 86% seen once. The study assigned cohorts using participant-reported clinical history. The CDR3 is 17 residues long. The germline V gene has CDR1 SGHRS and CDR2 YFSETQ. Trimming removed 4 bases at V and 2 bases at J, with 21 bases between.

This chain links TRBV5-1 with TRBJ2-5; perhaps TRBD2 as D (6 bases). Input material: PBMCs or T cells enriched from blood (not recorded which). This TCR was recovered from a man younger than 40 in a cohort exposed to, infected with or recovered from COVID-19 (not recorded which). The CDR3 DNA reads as TGCGCCAGCAGCCCCGGGAGCGGCGGGCGGTGGCAAGAGACCCAGTACTTC. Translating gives CASSPGSGGRWQETQYF.